This TCR beta chain was sequenced in a study of blood T cells in healthy people across ages. Overall study: About one barcoded beta molecule per two T cells came from capture by template switching. Study-level results: When set beside aged donors, long-lived donors presented more naive CD4+ cells and higher diversity. Strong correlation existed between TCR beta diversity and naive T cell percentage.

CDR1 and CDR2 (germline): DFQATT, SNEGSKA (reference sequence). V gave up 0 bases and J gave up 7 bases, with 16 bases separating them. The CDR3 extends over 15 amino acids. A second roughly 6 to 11 cycle PCR used barcoded and J-beta primers. Every cDNA molecule bore a tag from a template-switch adaptor containing 12 random nucleotides. Using its own MiXCR run on the 5' RACE reads, TCRdb lists one record per CDR3 protein. This table holds 1.5 million or so distinct CDR3 sequences, around 39% found once. For this clonotype: The target antigen is unknown.

The TCR was taken from a woman between 18 and 29 years old in good health. Sequenced material: blood. The chain couples TRBV20-1 to TRBJ2-1; D is perhaps TRBD1 or TRBD2 (5 bases each). The CDR3 DNA reads TGCAGTGCTAGAGACCCGGGGACCTCTGATAATGAGCAGTTCTTC. It codes for CSARDPGTSDNEQFF.